This T cell receptor (beta chain) was recorded in a study of T cell responses to AZD1222 COVID-19 vaccine. General study points: Two AZD1222 administrations were followed by greater Spike-specific TCR breadth and depth. Across spike, vaccine-associated CD4 TCRs were found, dominant at 160-218 and 743-854. Repertoire sampling occurred only after the peak T cell response.

TCRdb's table, derived via immunoSEQ multiplex PCR, lists solely in-frame clones and lacks some. The sample has 150,000 or so clones, more than 70% seen once. On this clone itself: Its target is unknown.

This material consisted of peripheral blood, taken on day 0 of AZD1222 vaccination. This sequence was found in an adult in good health.

The chain's CDR3 is CSVKQLGTGAEGYTF. CDR3 nucleotides: TGCAGCGTTAAACAACTCGGGACAGGCGCGGAGGGCTACACCTTC. The gene calls are TRBV29-1 and TRBJ1-2; 8 bases align to TRBD1. Germline V CDR1 and CDR2: SQVTM, ANQGSEA. The CDR3 has 15 residues. V dropped 5 bases and J dropped 8; count of bases not matched to a gene: 16.